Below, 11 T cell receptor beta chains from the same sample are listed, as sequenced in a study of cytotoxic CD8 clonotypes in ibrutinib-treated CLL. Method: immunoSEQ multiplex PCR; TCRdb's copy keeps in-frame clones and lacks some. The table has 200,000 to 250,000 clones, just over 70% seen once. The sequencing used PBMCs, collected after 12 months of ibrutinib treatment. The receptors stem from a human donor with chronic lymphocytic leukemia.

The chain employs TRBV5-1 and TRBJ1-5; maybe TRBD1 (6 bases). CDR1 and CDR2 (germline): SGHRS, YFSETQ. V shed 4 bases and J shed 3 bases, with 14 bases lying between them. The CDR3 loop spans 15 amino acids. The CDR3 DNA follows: TGCGCCAGCAGCAGGGAAGGACAGATCAATCAGCCCCAGCATTTT. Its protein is CASSREGQINQPQHF.

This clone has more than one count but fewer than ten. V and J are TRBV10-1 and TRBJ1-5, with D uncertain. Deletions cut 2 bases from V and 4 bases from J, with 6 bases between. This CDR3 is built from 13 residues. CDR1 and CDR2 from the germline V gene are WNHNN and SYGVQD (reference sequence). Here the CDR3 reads CASSEKGNQPQHF. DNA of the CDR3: TGCGCCAGCAGTGAGAAGGGAAATCAGCCCCAGCATTTT.

CDR3 in DNA: TGTGCCTGGAGCGGGGGGCCTGAAGCTTTCTTT. Amino acids: CAWSGGPEAFF. The chain links TRBV30 to TRBJ1-1, with D maybe TRBD1 (6 bases). Trimming stripped 3 bases from V and 6 bases from J, with 8 bases between. Germline V lookup: CDR1 GTSNPN, CDR2 SVGIG (reference sequence). The CDR3 loop spans 11 amino acids.

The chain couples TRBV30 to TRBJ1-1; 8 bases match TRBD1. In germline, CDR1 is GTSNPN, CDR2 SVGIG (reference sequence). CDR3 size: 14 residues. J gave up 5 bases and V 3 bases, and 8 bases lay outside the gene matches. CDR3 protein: CAWRSTGARTEAFF. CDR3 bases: TGTGCCTGGAGGTCGACAGGGGCCCGAACTGAAGCTTTCTTT.

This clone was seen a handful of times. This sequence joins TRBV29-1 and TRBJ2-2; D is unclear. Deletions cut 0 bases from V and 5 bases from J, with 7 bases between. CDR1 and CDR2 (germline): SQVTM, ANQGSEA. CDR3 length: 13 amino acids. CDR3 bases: TGCAGCGTTGAAGATCGTGGTACCGGGGAGCTGTTTTTT. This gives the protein CSVEDRGTGELFF.

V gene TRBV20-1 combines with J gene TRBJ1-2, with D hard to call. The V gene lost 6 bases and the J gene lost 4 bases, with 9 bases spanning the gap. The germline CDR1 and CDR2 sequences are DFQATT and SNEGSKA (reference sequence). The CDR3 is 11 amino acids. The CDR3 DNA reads TGCAGTGCCACAGTTCCCTATGGCTACACCTTC. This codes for CSATVPYGYTF.

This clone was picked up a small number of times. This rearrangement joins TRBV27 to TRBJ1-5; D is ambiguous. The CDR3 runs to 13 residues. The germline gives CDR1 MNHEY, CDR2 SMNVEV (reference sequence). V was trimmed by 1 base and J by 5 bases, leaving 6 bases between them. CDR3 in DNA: TGTGCCAGCAGTTTATTTCCGTATCAGCCCCAGCATTTT. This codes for CASSLFPYQPQHF.

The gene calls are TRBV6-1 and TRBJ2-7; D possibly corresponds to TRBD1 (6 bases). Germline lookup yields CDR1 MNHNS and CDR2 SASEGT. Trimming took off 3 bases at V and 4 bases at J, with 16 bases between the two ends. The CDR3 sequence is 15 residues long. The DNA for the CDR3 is TGTGCCAGCAGTGAGTTACCTACCGACAGGTACGAGCAGTACTTC. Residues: CASSELPTDRYEQYF.

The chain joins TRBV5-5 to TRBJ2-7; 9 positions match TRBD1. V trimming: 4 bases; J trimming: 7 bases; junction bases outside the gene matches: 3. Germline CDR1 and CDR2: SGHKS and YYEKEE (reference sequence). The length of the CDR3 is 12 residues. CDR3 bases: TGTGCCAGCAGCCGGACAGGGGTTGAGCAGTACTTC. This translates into CASSRTGVEQYF.

The CDR3 coding sequence is TGCGCCAGCAGCTTGGGACAGGGCCCCGCACGGCAGCCCCAGCATTTT. It yields the protein CASSLGQGPARQPQHF. J is TRBJ1-5 and V is TRBV5-1; 7 positions match TRBD1. The CDR3 loop spans 16 amino acids. V was pared by 0 bases and J by 7 bases, with 10 bases of the junction left unmatched. Per germline, CDR1 SGHRS and CDR2 YFSETQ. The full variable domain, in which reference TRBV5-1 and TRBJ1-5 provide the parts outside the CDR3, is KAGVTQTPRYLIKTRGQQVTLSCSPISGHRSVSWYQQTPGQGLQFLFEYFSETQRNKGNFPGRFSGRQFSNSRSEMNVSTLELGDSALYLCASSLGQGPARQPQHFGDGTRLSIL.

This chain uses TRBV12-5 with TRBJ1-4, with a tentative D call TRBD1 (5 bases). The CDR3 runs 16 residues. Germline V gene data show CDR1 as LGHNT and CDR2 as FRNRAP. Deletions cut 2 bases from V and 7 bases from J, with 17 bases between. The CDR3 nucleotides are TGTGCTAGTGGTTTGCACGGGACTCTGGGCGGTGAAAAACTGTTTTTT. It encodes CASGLHGTLGGEKLFF.